This paragraph covers one T cell receptor (beta chain) sequence. Under the authors' procedure: How many nucleated cells were present was estimated from reference gene primer amplification. Using immunoSEQ multiplex PCR, the repertoire was profiled, and TCRdb retains in-frame clones only, with some absent. V, J and clone size were drawn from that table, and D and trimming were deduced from the DNA. The profile shows roughly 340,000 clones, roughly 90% of them singletons. This entry is derived from a study of blood T cell repertoires in COVID-19. In the study overall: Material from acute and convalescent COVID-19 was sourced from the United States, Italy and Spain. In each case, the material was cDNA or gDNA derived from T cells, B-cell-depleted T cells, or PBMCs.

Recruited during active infection, patients (from Seattle) were subsequently followed longitudinally. CDR3 length equals 16 residues. The V segment lost 2 bases and the J segment 6 bases; nucleotides outside the gene matches: 10. Germline CDR1 and CDR2: KGHSH and LQKENI. The clonotype originates from a woman in her seventies with COVID-19, enrolled during active disease. The chain links TRBV18 to TRBJ1-2; 9 positions agree with TRBD1. The sequencing input was peripheral blood. As DNA, the CDR3 is TGTGCCAGCTCACCATCAACCGGGACAGGGACCGATGGCTACACCTTC. This gives the protein CASSPSTGTGTDGYTF.